This T cell receptor beta chain stems from a study of T cells after yellow fever vaccination. General observations from the study: Clonotypes shared by both compartments, CD4 and CD8, made up a small share. The booster saw the reappearance of most primary-vaccination clones (approximately 97% CD4, 80% to 90% CD8). Sorted repertoires could include abundant contaminating clonotypes from bulk cells. Compared with primary, the secondary response was weaker and peaked at day 5, not 15.

As for this clonotype: What it binds is unknown.

Each CDR3 protein is one row after TCRdb ran MiXCR on the 5' RACE reads. The sample has approximately 580,000 distinct CDR3 sequences, about 17% seen once; the top ten hold roughly 17%. V was pared by 1 base and J by 3 bases, with 12 bases between. CDR3 size: 15 residues. Germline CDR1 LGHNA, CDR2 YSLEER. The receptor was derived from a man aged 18 to 29 who received the YFV17D yellow fever vaccine. The material sequenced was PBMCs, taken 4 to 6 days after the first yellow fever vaccination. V is TRBV4-3 and J is TRBJ1-1, with D possibly matching TRBD1 (5 bases). This chain's CDR3 is CASSQVYTGDTEAFF. CDR3 coding DNA: TGCGCCAGCAGCCAAGTGTATACGGGGGACACTGAAGCTTTCTTT.